This T cell receptor (beta chain) appears in the sequencing data of a study of shared clonotypes between healthy human individuals. This clone occurred a few times. CDR3 length equals 16 residues. TCRdb keeps only in-frame clones here, not all; method: immunoSEQ multiplex PCR. The top ten hold around 0.15% of the sample, which has about 2,500,000 clones, 85% to 95% seen once. V gene TRBV21-1 combines with J gene TRBJ1-2. TRBV21-1 constitutes a pseudogene. This sequence was found in a man aged 18 to 29 in good health. Sequencing used naive CD4+ T cells sorted from blood. Documented subset: CD45RA+ positively selected. The CDR3 DNA is TGTGCCAGCAGCAAAGTAGGGCAGGGACTAGTCTATGGCTACACCTTC. Translating it yields CASSKVGQGLVYGYTF.